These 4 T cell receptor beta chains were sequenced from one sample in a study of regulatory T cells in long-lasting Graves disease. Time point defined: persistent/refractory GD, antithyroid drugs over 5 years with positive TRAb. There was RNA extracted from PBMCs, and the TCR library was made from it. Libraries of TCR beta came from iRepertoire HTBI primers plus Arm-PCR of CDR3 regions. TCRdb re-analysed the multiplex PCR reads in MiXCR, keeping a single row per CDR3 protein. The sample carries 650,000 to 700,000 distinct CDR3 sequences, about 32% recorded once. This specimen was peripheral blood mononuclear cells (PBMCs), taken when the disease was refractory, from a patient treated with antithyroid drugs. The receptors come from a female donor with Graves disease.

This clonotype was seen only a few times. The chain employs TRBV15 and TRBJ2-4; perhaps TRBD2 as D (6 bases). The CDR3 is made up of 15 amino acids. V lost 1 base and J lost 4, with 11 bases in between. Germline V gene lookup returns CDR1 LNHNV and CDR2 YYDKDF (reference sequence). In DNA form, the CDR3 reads TGTGCCACCAGCAGAGGGGGGGAAGCGAAAAACATTCAGTACTTC. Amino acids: CATSRGGEAKNIQYF.

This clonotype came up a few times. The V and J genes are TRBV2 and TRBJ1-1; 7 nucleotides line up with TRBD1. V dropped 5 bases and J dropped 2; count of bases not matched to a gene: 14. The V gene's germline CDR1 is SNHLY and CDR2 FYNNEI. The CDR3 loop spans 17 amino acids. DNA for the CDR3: TGTGCCAGCAGTCAAAAGGCCGGGACAGTGTTCAACACTGAAGCTTTCTTT. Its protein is CASSQKAGTVFNTEAFF.

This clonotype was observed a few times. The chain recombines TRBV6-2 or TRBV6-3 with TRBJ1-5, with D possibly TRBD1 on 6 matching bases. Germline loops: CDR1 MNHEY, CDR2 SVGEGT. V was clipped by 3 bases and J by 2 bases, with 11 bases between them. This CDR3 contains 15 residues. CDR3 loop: CASSYGGRGNQPQHF. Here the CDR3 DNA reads TGTGCCAGCAGTTATGGGGGCAGGGGCAATCAGCCCCAGCATTTT.

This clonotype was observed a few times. This CDR3 reads CASSQGGYGGKTQYF. In nucleotides, the CDR3 is TGTGCCAGCAGCCAAGGAGGTTACGGGGGAAAGACCCAGTACTTC. The V gene is TRBV3-1, the J gene TRBJ2-5; perhaps TRBD2 as D (6 bases). The CDR3 has 15 residues. The germline CDR1 and CDR2 sequences are LGHDT and YNNKEL (reference sequence). V shed 1 base and J shed 6 bases, with 15 bases lying between them.